This TCR beta chain was profiled in a study of shared clonotypes between healthy human individuals. Turning to this clone: Its antigen is not identified. The sample holds other DNA sequences that translate to the same CDR3.

Produced via immunoSEQ multiplex PCR; TCRdb's table is partial and in-frame only. The table includes about 2.5 million clones, 85% to 95% detected once. Regarding the study as a whole: An expected dependence of interdonor clonotype sharing on sequencing depth was noted. Sequencing of the sorted subsets was shown by rarefaction to be incomplete despite large depth.

Sequenced sample: naive CD4+ T cells from PBMCs. Noted subset: CD45RA+ positively selected. The origin of this receptor is a man aged 18 to 29 in good health. Some clones in this sample may be carry-over from other donors' samples.

The CDR3 DNA is TGCGCCAGCAGCCAGGGACAGCCAAATGAAAAACTGTTTTTT. Protein: CASSQGQPNEKLFF. This chain connects TRBV5-1 to TRBJ1-4, with 7 bases identical to TRBD1. This CDR3 contains 14 residues. CDR1 SGHRS and CDR2 YFSETQ come from the germline V gene. The junction had 5 bases not matched to a gene; V was cut back by 4 bases and J by 5 bases.